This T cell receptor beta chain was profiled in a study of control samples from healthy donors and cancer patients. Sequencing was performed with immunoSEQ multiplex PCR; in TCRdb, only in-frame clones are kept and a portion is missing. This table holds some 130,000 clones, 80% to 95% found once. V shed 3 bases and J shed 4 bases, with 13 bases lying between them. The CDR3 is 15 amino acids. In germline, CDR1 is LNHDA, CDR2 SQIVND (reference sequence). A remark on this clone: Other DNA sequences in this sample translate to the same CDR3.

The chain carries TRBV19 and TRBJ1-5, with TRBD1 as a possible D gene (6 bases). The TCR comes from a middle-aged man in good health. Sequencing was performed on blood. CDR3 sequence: CASSIGGLSNQPQHF. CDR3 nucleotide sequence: TGTGCCAGTAGTATCGGGGGGCTGAGTAATCAGCCCCAGCATTTT.